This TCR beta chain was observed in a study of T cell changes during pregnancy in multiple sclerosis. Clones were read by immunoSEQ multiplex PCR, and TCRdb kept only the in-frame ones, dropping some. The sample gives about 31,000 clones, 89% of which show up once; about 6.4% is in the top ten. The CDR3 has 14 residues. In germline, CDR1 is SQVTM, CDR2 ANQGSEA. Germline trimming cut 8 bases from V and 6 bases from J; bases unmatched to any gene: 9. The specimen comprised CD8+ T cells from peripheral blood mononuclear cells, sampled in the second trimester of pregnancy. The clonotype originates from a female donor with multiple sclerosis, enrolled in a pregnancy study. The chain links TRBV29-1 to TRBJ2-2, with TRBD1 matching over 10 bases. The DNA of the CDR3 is TGCAGCCCCCGGACAGGGGGACTATCCGGGGAGCTGTTTTTT. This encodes CSPRTGGLSGELFF.